The 2 T cell receptor beta chains below were found in one sample sequenced in a study of blood T cell repertoires in COVID-19. Repertoires were generated with immunoSEQ multiplex PCR, while TCRdb's copy carries only in-frame clones and drops some. The repertoire holds 300,000 to 450,000 clones, with 85% as singletons. The material sequenced was peripheral blood. The receptors were gathered from a woman between 18 and 29 years old with acute or convalescent COVID-19.

The chain uses TRBV9 and TRBJ1-2; possibly TRBD1 for D (5 bases). V lost 3 bases to trimming and J lost 0 bases, with 6 bases between them. The CDR3 has 13 residues. Germline V CDR1 and CDR2: SGDLS, YYNGEE. The CDR3 sequence: CASSGTPNYGYTF. DNA of the CDR3: TGTGCCAGCAGCGGGACACCTAACTATGGCTACACCTTC.

The DNA for the CDR3 is TGTGCCAGCAGCTCCCGACTAGCGGGGAGGCAAGAGACCCAGTACTTC. This translates into CASSSRLAGRQETQYF. The rearrangement joins TRBV9 to TRBJ2-5; 11 bases agree with TRBD2. Trimming cost V 4 bases and J 2 bases; bases outside gene matches: 7. The CDR3 is 16 residues long. Germline assignment: CDR1 SGDLS and CDR2 YYNGEE.